This T cell receptor (beta chain) was sequenced during a study of shared clonotypes between healthy human individuals. Study-level findings and limits: Sampling involved blood alone; tissue repertoires likely differ.

Comments on this clone: As yet, its antigen is unknown.

Only in-frame clones appear in the TCRdb table, and some are missing; sequencing was by immunoSEQ multiplex PCR. In the table there are under 2.5 million clones, about nine tenths of which are singletons. Specimen: naive CD4+ T cells from PBMCs. Stated subset: CD45RA+ positively selected. The receptor comes from a man between 18 and 35 years old in good health. Some clones in this sample may be carry-over from other donors' samples.

CDR3 coding DNA: TGTGCCAGCAGCTTAAGTCCGGACTCCTACGAGCAGTACTTC. Protein: CASSLSPDSYEQYF. V gene TRBV7-2 combines with J gene TRBJ2-7; D ambiguous. The CDR3 is 14 amino acids. V shed 2 bases and J shed 0 bases, with 8 bases lying between them. Germline CDR1 and CDR2: SGHTA and FQGNSA.